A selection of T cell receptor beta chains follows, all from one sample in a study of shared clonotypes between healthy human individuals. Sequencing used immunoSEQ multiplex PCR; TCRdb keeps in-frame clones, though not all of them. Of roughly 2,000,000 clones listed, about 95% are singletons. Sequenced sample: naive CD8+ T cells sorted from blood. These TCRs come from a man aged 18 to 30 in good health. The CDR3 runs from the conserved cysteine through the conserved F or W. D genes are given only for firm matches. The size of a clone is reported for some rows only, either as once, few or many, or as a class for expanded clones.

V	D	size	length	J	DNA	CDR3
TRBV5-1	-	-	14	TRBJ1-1	TGCGCCAGCAGCTTGGATAAGGGAAGCACTGAAGCTTTCTTT	CASSLDKGSTEAFF
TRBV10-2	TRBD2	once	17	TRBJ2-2	TGCGCCTGGGCGGGAGCGGGAGGGCCTAATAAAGCCGGGGAGCTGTTTTTT	CAWAGAGGPNKAGELFF
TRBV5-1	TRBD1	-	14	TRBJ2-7	TGCGCCAGCAGCTTGGAGGACAGGGGTGACGAGCAGTACTTC	CASSLEDRGDEQYF
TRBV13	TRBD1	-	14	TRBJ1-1	TGTGCCAGCAGCTTAGGGGCAGGGGGCACTGAAGCTTTCTTT	CASSLGAGGTEAFF
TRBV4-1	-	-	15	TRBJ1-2	TGCGCCAGCAGCCAAGTAGGGAGCAGGGACTATGGCTACACCTTC	CASSQVGSRDYGYTF
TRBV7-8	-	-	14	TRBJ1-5	TGTGCCAGCAGCCGGGACACTAGCACAGATACGCAGCATTTT	CASSRDTSTDTQHF
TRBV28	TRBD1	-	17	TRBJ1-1	TGTGCCAGCAGTTTAAGAGGACAGGGGACAATGAACACTGAAGCTTTCTTT	CASSLRGQGTMNTEAFF
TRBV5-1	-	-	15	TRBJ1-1	TGCGCCAGCAGCTTGGAGGCAGGGGTTGGAACTGAAGCTTTCTTT	CASSLEAGVGTEAFF
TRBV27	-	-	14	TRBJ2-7	TGTGCCAGCAGTTTATTAGGGCAGGGCGACGAGCAGTACTTC	CASSLLGQGDEQYF
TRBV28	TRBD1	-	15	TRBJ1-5	TGTGCCAGCAGCCGGACAGGGGGCGGGGGTCAGCCCCAGCATTTT	CASSRTGGGGQPQHF
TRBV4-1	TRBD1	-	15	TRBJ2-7	TGCGCCAGCAGCCAATTCCAGGGGGAATCCTACGAGCAGTACTTC	CASSQFQGESYEQYF
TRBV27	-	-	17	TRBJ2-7	TGTGCCAGCAGTTTTAATGTTTTTTGGGGATCCCCCTACGAGCAGTACTTC	CASSFNVFWGSPYEQYF
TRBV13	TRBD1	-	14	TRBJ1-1	TGTGCCAGCTCTTCCGGGACAGGGACCACTGAAGCTTTCTTT	CASSSGTGTTEAFF
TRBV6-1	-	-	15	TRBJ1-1	TGTGCCAGCAGTGTGGACAGAATAGTGGGCACTGAAGCTTTCTTT	CASSVDRIVGTEAFF
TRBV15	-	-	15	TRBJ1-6	TGTGCCACCAGCCTTGGAGAGGGCGTAGGATCACCCCTCCACTTT	CATSLGEGVGSPLHF
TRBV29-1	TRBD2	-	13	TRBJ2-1	TGCAGCGTGGGGACTAGCGGTCTCAATGAGCAGTTCTTC	CSVGTSGLNEQFF
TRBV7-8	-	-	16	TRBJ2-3	TGTGCCAGCAGCCTCCCGGGCCAGGTTCACACAGATACGCAGTATTTT	CASSLPGQVHTDTQYF
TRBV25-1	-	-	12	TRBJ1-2	TGTGCCAGCAGTGTGGGCAGCTATGGCTACACCTTC	CASSVGSYGYTF
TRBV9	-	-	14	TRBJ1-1	TGTGCCAGCAGCGTAGACGACCTGAACACTGAAGCTTTCTTT	CASSVDDLNTEAFF
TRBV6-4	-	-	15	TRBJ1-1	TGTGCCAGCAGTGCCCACGGGCCGATGAACACTGAAGCTTTCTTT	CASSAHGPMNTEAFF
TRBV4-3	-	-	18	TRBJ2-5	TGCGCCAGCAGCCAAGAACGTCTGGGGTTGGGGGAACAAGAGACCCAGTACTTC	CASSQERLGLGEQETQYF
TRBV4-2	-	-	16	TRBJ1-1	TGTGCCAGCAGCCAAGACGCCAAGGGGGTCTACACTGAAGCTTTCTTT	CASSQDAKGVYTEAFF
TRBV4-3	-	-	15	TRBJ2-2	TGCGCCAGCAGCCCGCAAGGGGTCACTAGCGGGGAGCTGTTTTTT	CASSPQGVTSGELFF
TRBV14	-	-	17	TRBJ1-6	TGTGCCAGCAGTTACAGGGTGTTTGACTCCTATAATTCACCCCTCCACTTT	CASSYRVFDSYNSPLHF
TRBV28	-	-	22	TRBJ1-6	TGTGCCAGCAGTTTTCTGTTAGGGTCGCTTCCGGAGTCGACAGGAAGAAATTCACCCCTCCACTTT	CASSFLLGSLPESTGRNSPLHF
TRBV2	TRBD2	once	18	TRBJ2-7	TGTGCCAGCAGTGAAGCGCTTCGGCTAGCGGGGGGGTCCTACGAGCAGTACTTC	CASSEALRLAGGSYEQYF
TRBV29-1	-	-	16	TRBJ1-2	TGCAGCGTTGAAGATTGGGCGAGGGATTCCTCCTATGGCTACACCTTC	CSVEDWARDSSYGYTF
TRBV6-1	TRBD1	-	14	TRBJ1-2	TGTGCCAGCAACCCCAGGGGGCCTAACTATGGCTACACCTTC	CASNPRGPNYGYTF
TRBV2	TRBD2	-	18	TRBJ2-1	TGTGCCAGCAGCTTCCCGGGACTAGCGGGAACCCCCTACAATGAGCAGTTCTTC	CASSFPGLAGTPYNEQFF
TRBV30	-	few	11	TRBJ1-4	TGTGCCTGGAGTGTCTCCGAAAAACTGTTTTTT	CAWSVSEKLFF
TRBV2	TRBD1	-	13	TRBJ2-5	TGTGCCAGCCTCGACAGGGAACAAGAGACCCAGTACTTC	CASLDREQETQYF
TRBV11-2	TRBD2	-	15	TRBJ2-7	TGTGCCAGCAGCTTAGAGCTAGCGGGAGATGACGAGCAGTACTTC	CASSLELAGDDEQYF
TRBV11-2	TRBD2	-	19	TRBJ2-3	TGTGCCAGCAGTCAATCCGGGACTAGCGGGGGTCCCGCCACAGATACGCAGTATTTT	CASSQSGTSGGPATDTQYF
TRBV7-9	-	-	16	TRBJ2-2	TGTGCCAGCAGCTTATCCGTGTCAGGGGTTGACGGGGAGCTGTTTTTT	CASSLSVSGVDGELFF
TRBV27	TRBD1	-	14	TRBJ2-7	TGTGCCAGCAGTTTACGAGGGGGCCACTACGAGCAGTACTTC	CASSLRGGHYEQYF
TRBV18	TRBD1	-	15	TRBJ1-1	TGTGCCAGCTCACCACCGACGGACAGGCACACTGAAGCTTTCTTT	CASSPPTDRHTEAFF
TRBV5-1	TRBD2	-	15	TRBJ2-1	TGCGCCAGCAGCTTAGATCCCACAGTAGCGGGAGAGCAGTTCTTC	CASSLDPTVAGEQFF
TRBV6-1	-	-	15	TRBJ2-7	TGTGCCAGCAGTGAAGAGGAGGGACGAGGCTACGAGCAGTACTTC	CASSEEEGRGYEQYF
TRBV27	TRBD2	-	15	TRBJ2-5	TGTGCCAGCAGTATCCTGGGGGGGGTTCAGGAGACCCAGTACTTC	CASSILGGVQETQYF
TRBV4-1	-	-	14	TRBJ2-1	TGCGCCAGCAGCCAAGTGGGCTCCGTCGATGAGCAGTTCTTC	CASSQVGSVDEQFF
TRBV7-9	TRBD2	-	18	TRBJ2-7	TGTGCCAGCAGCTTAGGTGGTAGCGGGAGAACCAAGGGTTGGGAGCAGTACTTC	CASSLGGSGRTKGWEQYF
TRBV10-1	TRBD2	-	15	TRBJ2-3	TGCGCCACCGTCGGACTAGCGGACATCACAGATACGCAGTATTTT	CATVGLADITDTQYF
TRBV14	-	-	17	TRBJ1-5	TGTGCCAGCAGCCAAGATCGGGGTAGGGGCCGAAATCAGCCCCAGCATTTT	CASSQDRGRGRNQPQHF
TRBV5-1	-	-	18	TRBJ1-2	TGCGCCAGCAGCTTGGATAGCACCCATCCTTTCACTAGCTATGGCTACACCTTC	CASSLDSTHPFTSYGYTF
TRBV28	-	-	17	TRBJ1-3	TGTGCCAGCAGTTTATTGCAGGGGAGTAGCTCTGGAAACACCATATATTTT	CASSLLQGSSSGNTIYF
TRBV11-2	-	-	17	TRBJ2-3	TGTGCCAGCAGCTTACCCCCCGGTTGGGGGAGAACAGATACGCAGTATTTT	CASSLPPGWGRTDTQYF